This T cell receptor beta chain was sequenced during a study of blood T cell repertoires in COVID-19. Study-level information: The study drew acute and convalescent COVID-19 samples from the United States, Italy and Spain. Sample material is recorded as cDNA or gDNA derived from T cells, B-cell-depleted T cells, or PBMCs.

Per the original methods: For nucleated cells, counts were estimated from reference gene primer amplification. Assay used: immunoSEQ multiplex PCR; TCRdb lists only in-frame clones, some missing. V and J calls and clone size follow that table, whereas D and trimming were derived from the DNA. The sample records fewer than 200,000 clones, approximately 87% being singletons. Enrollees, roughly 18 to 90 years old, lived in 24 US areas. The CDR3 contains 16 residues. The germline CDR1 and CDR2 sequences are SGHTA and FQGNSA. V shed 6 bases and J 4 bases; nucleotides not matched to a gene: 9. The chain uses TRBV7-2 and TRBJ2-1, with 10 bases identical to TRBD2. The sample consisted of PBMCs or T cells enriched from blood (not recorded which). The receptor was derived from a woman aged 45-59 years who had recovered from COVID-19. CDR3 sequence: CASSFSGGLAYNEQFF. The CDR3 bases are TGTGCCAGCAGTTTTAGCGGGGGGCTTGCATACAATGAGCAGTTCTTC.